This TCR beta chain derives from a study of cytomegalovirus exposure and HLA in healthy donors. Data came from immunoSEQ multiplex PCR; TCRdb stores just in-frame clones and leaves some out. The sample has roughly 56,000 clones, 93% seen once. From germline, CDR1 is GTSNPN and CDR2 SVGIG (reference sequence). CDR3 length: 15 amino acids. The V segment lost 3 bases and the J segment 4 bases; nucleotides outside the gene matches: 11. From the roughly 120-subject validation cohort, which was separate from the roughly 610-subject first cohort, the donors were drawn. There are a few counts of this clone. The sample taken for sequencing was PBMCs. The V gene is TRBV30, the J gene TRBJ1-2, with 7 bases lining up with TRBD1. The receptor comes from a woman younger than 30 in good health and CMV-seropositive. The CDR3 DNA is TGTGCCTGGAGCTTCCTAGCCGGGACAGCCTATGGCTACACCTTC. It encodes CAWSFLAGTAYGYTF.